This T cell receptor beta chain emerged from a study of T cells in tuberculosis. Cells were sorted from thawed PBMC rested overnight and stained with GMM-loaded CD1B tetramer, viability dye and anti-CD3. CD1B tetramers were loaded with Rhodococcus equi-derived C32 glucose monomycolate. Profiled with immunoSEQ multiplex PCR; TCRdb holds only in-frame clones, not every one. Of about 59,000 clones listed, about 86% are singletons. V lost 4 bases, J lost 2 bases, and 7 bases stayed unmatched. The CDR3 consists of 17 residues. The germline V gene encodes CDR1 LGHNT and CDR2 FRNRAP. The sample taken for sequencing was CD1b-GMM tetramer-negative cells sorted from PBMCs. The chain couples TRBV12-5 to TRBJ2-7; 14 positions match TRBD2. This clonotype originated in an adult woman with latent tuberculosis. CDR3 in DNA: TGTGCTAGTGGTTGGGGGACTAGCGGGGGCCTAACCTACGAGCAGTACTTC. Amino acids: CASGWGTSGGLTYEQYF.